This T cell receptor beta chain was sequenced in a study of a mutant IDH1 vaccine in newly diagnosed glioma. For the study at large: Patients arrived already treated with radiotherapy, temozolomide, or both, most having had both.

Overall study results and limits: It seemed that pseudoprogression was not linked to changes in the top peripheral T cell clonotypes.

Regarding time point: week 11, during vaccination. Each dose delivered 300 ug of mutant IDH1 20-mer peptide subcutaneously with imiquimod. V was shortened by 1 base and J by 6 bases, with 9 bases between the two germline ends. The CDR3 has 14 amino acids. The germline V gene has CDR1 SEHNR and CDR2 FQNEAQ (reference sequence). The data were produced by immunoSEQ multiplex PCR, yet TCRdb's version contains in-frame clones alone and is incomplete. The table records more than 50,000 clones, approximately 89% of them present only once. Notes on this clone: Its antigen is not identified.

The chain uses TRBV7-9 and TRBJ2-2; D gene uncertain. The material sequenced was PBMCs, taken from a glioma patient whose treatment included an IDH1 peptide vaccine. This clonotype was sampled from a man aged 35 to 55 with glioma. CDR3 bases: TGTGCCAGCAGCTTAGGGGAAGCTCCCGGGGAGCTGTTTTTT. This sequence encodes CASSLGEAPGELFF.